These T cell receptor beta chains were read from a single sample in a study of shared clonotypes between healthy human individuals. The assay was immunoSEQ multiplex PCR, and TCRdb's table has in-frame clones only and misses some. The sample has hundreds of thousands of clones, roughly 95% seen once. Material: naive CD8+ T cells sorted from blood. All receptors come from a woman in her 30s in good health. Each CDR3 is given with its conserved first and last residue. The D gene is left open where the match is weak. Clone sizes are given selectively: once, few, many, or a class where the clone is expanded.

v_call: TRBV5-1; d_call: NA; clone_size: once; j_call: TRBJ1-5; cdr3_aa: CASSEEGGNQPQHF; cdr3_nt: TGCGCCAGCAGCGAGGAAGGGGGAAATCAGCCCCAGCATTTT
v_call: TRBV19; d_call: NA; clone_size: NA; j_call: TRBJ2-7; cdr3_aa: CASSIGGRPEQYF; cdr3_nt: TGTGCCAGTAGTATTGGGGGACGACCCGAGCAGTACTTC
v_call: TRBV25-1; d_call: NA; clone_size: once; j_call: TRBJ2-2; cdr3_aa: CASSGSATGELFF; cdr3_nt: TGTGCCAGCAGTGGTAGCGCTACCGGGGAGCTGTTTTTT
v_call: TRBV7-8; d_call: TRBD2; clone_size: NA; j_call: TRBJ2-3; cdr3_aa: CASSQNLRLAGDKDTQYF; cdr3_nt: TGTGCCAGCAGTCAAAATCTCCGGTTAGCGGGAGATAAAGATACGCAGTATTTT
v_call: TRBV28; d_call: NA; clone_size: NA; j_call: TRBJ2-7; cdr3_aa: CASSLAELPYEQYF; cdr3_nt: TGTGCCAGCAGTTTAGCGGAACTACCCTACGAGCAGTACTTC
v_call: TRBV28; d_call: NA; clone_size: once; j_call: TRBJ1-1; cdr3_aa: CASSFEVGGTEAFF; cdr3_nt: TGTGCCAGCAGTTTTGAAGTAGGGGGCACTGAAGCTTTCTTT
v_call: TRBV19; d_call: TRBD2; clone_size: NA; j_call: TRBJ2-1; cdr3_aa: CASSSIAGGISYNEQFF; cdr3_nt: TGTGCCAGTAGTTCCATAGCGGGAGGCATCTCCTACAATGAGCAGTTCTTC
v_call: TRBV6-5; d_call: TRBD2; clone_size: NA; j_call: TRBJ2-7; cdr3_aa: CASLGGRPYEQYF; cdr3_nt: TGTGCCAGTCTTGGCGGGAGGCCCTACGAGCAGTACTTC
v_call: TRBV4-1; d_call: TRBD2; clone_size: NA; j_call: TRBJ2-1; cdr3_aa: CASSPGLVWGDEQFF; cdr3_nt: TGCGCCAGCAGCCCGGGACTAGTATGGGGCGATGAGCAGTTCTTC
v_call: TRBV19; d_call: NA; clone_size: NA; j_call: TRBJ1-1; cdr3_aa: CASSDRKNTEAFF; cdr3_nt: TGTGCCAGTAGTGACAGGAAGAACACTGAAGCTTTCTTT